The source of this T cell receptor beta chain is a study of cytomegalovirus exposure and HLA in healthy donors listed by TCRdb under 2017. Regarding the research as a whole: An earlier analysis of approximately 640 of the donors reported 250 to 300 Gb of sequence data and around 110 million unique TCR beta sequences from about 180 million T cells. An early release that covered roughly 600 HLA-typed donors contained approximately 320 gigabases of sequencing data and tens of millions of unique TCR sequences. Of the 300 to 400 genotyped donors, about 80% fell in the genetic ancestry cluster associated with self-reported Caucasian donors. The aim of the study was to test whether cataloging public T cell receptors could identify signatures of past pathogen exposure. Using immunosequencing, the study profiled T cell repertoires from fewer than 850 subjects and related those repertoires to cytomegalovirus serostatus. In addition to the first cohort of 666 subjects, a separate validation cohort of over 90 different subjects was used. To predict cytomegalovirus infection status, the study brought together high-throughput TCR immunosequencing, statistical association of individual TCRs with disease status, and machine learning. To study patterns of TCR occurrence, a later analysis re-analyzed previously published TCR beta repertoires from around 660 donors and added high-resolution HLA genotyping. Rather than drawing on any new phenotypic data, the later analysis identified candidate immune exposures from TCR beta sequences and the way those sequences occurred across donors. An earlier analysis of some 500 of the donors used high-throughput TCR beta sequencing to judge whether each TCR beta V gene segment behaved as functional or pseudogenic. Donor age, sex, ethnicity and CMV serostatus were compiled together with the repertoire data. A later genetic analysis used genome-wide SNP genotypes for 398 of the 666 donors, treating that subset as a discovery cohort. Every discovery cohort repertoire had been produced on one sequencing platform. Class I and class II HLA loci were covered by the typing at four-digit resolution. The number of donors typed differed by locus, with about 629-630 for A, B, C, DRB1 and DQB1, around 560 for DQA1, approximately 580 for DPA1, and 450 to 480 for DPB1. Because of strong linkage in the cohort, four or five DR-DQ haplotypes were treated as single units for association and clustering. Across some 400 genotyped donors of the cohort, an average of roughly 230,000 unique TCR beta nucleotide sequences per donor were sequenced, and around 19% of those sequences were non-productive.

As to this clone: Its antigen remains undetermined. Within one base of it there is no much larger clone, and no base qualities were kept.

Inclusive of the bounding cysteine and phenylalanine, the CDR3 is 16 residues long. The read is trimmed to its CDR3 DNA, 48 bases read in frame from base 1. Taken from the germline V gene (reference sequence), the CDR1 and CDR2 loops are MNHNY and SVGAGI. V is trimmed back by 2 bases and J by 3 bases, and the junction contains 8 bases that no gene match accounts for. The cohort comprised some 730 healthy bone marrow donors. Cohort members were all nominally healthy when sampled, although unrecorded immune exposures were likely present. The donor tested CMV seronegative, placing the donor among the 350 to 400 seronegative members of the cohort. A peripheral blood sample was provided by each donor, and peripheral blood mononuclear cells were used for TCR beta sequencing. The Qiagen DNeasy Blood Extraction Kit was used to extract genomic DNA from the blood cell samples. The library relied on the immunoSEQ multiplex PCR assay. For the multiplex PCR, a mixture combining 60 forward primers for TCR Vbeta segments and 13 reverse primers for TCR Jbeta segments was used. The CDR3 region of rearranged TCR beta genes was amplified from genomic DNA with a multiplex PCR assay. Amplified TCR beta libraries were sequenced as 87-base-pair reads on the Illumina HiSeq System. Concerning the study's data processing: A later analysis tallied about 77 million unique TCR beta chains across the 666 repertoires, and about 12 million of those chains were shared by two or more donors. Raw reads were error-corrected and collapsed into unique sequences by a nearest-neighbor algorithm in which closely related sequences were merged to remove PCR and sequencing errors. CDR3 sequences were aligned to IMGT reference sequences to assign V, D and J gene segments. Each retained sequence needed at least a six-nucleotide match to both a V gene segment and a J gene segment. Rearrangements were classified as productive when the CDR3 lacked stop codons and remained in frame with V and J, and all other rearrangements were classified as non-productive. CDR3 was defined by IMGT convention, running from the second conserved V-encoded cysteine to the conserved J-encoded phenylalanine. The earlier analysis of approximately 500 of the donors excluded sequences that lacked an unambiguous match to a single V gene segment. In an earlier analysis of approximately 500 of the donors, a V segment was called functional when productive rearrangements were above 56.7%, and segregating when the standard deviation between donors exceeded 5%. A statistical classification framework was built to diagnose cytomegalovirus status from the catalog of TCR beta chain sequences. In a later analysis, V and J genes were assigned by comparing TCR nucleotide sequences against IMGT/GENE-DB human TR gene sequences. In a later analysis, CDR3 sequences and most-parsimonious VDJ recombination scenarios were assigned using the TCRdist pipeline. In a later analysis, each TCR beta chain was defined by its CDR3 amino acid sequence together with its V-gene family, and reads lacking a unique V-gene family were excluded. To address suspected cross-contamination and a sequencing artifact, a later analysis removed approximately 590 highly shared, low-generation-probability nucleotide sequences. In a later analysis, a clonal expansion index was calculated for each public chain from normalized within-repertoire ranks of inferred template counts. In a later analysis, generation probabilities were computed using a VDJ recombination model fitted to out-of-frame rearrangements, and the results were checked against IGoR. Hypergeometric tests were used in a later analysis to score TCR-TCR, TCR-HLA and TCR-CMV co-occurrence, with a repertoire-size bias correction applied to the TCR pairs. In a later analysis, false discovery rates were estimated by permuting HLA or CMV assignments 20 times. A later analysis grouped co-occurring TCRs with DBSCAN, adding TCRdist sequence similarity when clustering within HLA-allele-positive subsets. Repertoires with fewer than 30,000 or more than 120,000 public chains, plus five repertoires with anomalous nucleotide sharing, were excluded from co-occurrence clustering. Imported from immuneACCESS, the table was reduced by TCRdb to in-frame sequences with V and J called. These copies leave out some clones; in studies compared against another copy, an unresolved V gene accounts for under half, and the cause of the remainder is not known. The V and J calls and clone size come from that table; D and trimming were worked out from the DNA. In this sample the table shows about 130,000 clones, around four fifths of which occur a single time. Approximately 7% of the sample goes to the ten largest clones.

What the study reported, not specific to this receptor: In a later analysis, most CMV-associated TCR beta chains were found to appear HLA-restricted, with HLA associations seemingly driven largely by CMV exposure. Because HLA typing was unavailable for some donors at each locus, only the typed subset was used in association tests. In an earlier analysis of about 600 of the donors, most TCR beta V segments appeared in productive rearrangements about 87% or about 30% of the time, broadly matching IMGT annotations. A few of the identified cytomegalovirus-associated TCR beta chains were confirmed in vitro to be specific for cytomegalovirus antigens. In a later analysis, 16,951 TCR beta sequences were associated with specific HLA alleles at a false discovery rate of 0.05. A further reported finding was that TCR beta sequences accurately predicted the HLA-A and HLA-B alleles for most subjects in the first cohort. Most TCR sequences were observed very rarely across donors, whereas some public TCRs were present in many individuals. According to a later analysis, TCR association rates differed among HLA loci, with DRB1 alleles showing the most associated TCRs and HLA-C alleles showing the fewest. In a later analysis, HLA-associated TCR beta chains were found to be more clonally expanded and to have lower generation probabilities than equally common non-associated chains. Sequencing depth was assumed to be roughly uniform across donors in the presence/absence analyses, though that assumption may not hold. An association between a missense DCLRE1C variant and V-gene and J-gene trimming of TCR beta chains was found in a later genetic analysis and replicated in an independent cohort. According to the authors, the approach could potentially be generalized to other disease states and immunological phenotypes. The only immune exposure information available for the cohort was CMV serostatus. Because counts were too low, about 18 rarely observed V segments, including chromosome 9 orphons, were excluded from the earlier analysis of several hundred of the donors. In the study, approximately 150 TCR beta chains were listed as associated with cytomegalovirus. In a later genetic analysis, fewer N-insertions in productive TCRs were reported among donors in an Asian-associated ancestry cluster than the approximately 630-donor mean. This cohort had only TCR beta chains sequenced, and the lack of alpha or paired-chain data limited which features could be detected. The 87-base-pair reads could not distinguish some IMGT-functional V segments, including TRBV6-2 and TRBV6-3, so those segments were excluded. The classifier was reported to diagnose cytomegalovirus status with high specificity and sensitivity in both the original and validation cohorts. A cluster of highly shared sequence variants was judged likely to represent a technical artifact of the sequencing pipeline. Assigning TCR associations to individual alleles was difficult when HLA alleles, especially DR and DQ, strongly co-occurred. According to a later analysis, parvovirus B19, influenza, CMV and Epstein-Barr virus appeared linked to several top co-occurrence clusters. Linkage disequilibrium might explain the correlated functional status among segregating V segments, but an unknown experimental factor could not be ruled out.

Rearrangement joined TRBV6-6 to TRBJ2-3, and 7 bases in between align with TRBD1. The TCR sequence derives from a male donor in good health and CMV-seronegative. The sequenced material came from PBMCs. The nucleotides read TGTGCCAGCAGTTACCCTCCGGGACAGATGACAGATACGCAGTATTTT. Translated, it gives CASSYPPGQMTDTQYF.